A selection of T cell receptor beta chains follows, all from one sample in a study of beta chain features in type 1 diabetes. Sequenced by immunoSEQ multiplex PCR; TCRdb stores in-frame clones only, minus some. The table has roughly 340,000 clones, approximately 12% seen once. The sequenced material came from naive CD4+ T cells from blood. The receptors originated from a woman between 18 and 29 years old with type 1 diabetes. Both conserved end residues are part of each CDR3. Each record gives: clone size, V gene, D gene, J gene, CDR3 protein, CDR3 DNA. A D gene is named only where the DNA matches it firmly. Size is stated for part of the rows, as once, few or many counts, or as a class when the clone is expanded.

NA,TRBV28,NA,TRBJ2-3,CASSQRAPDTQYF,TGTGCCAGCAGCCAGAGGGCCCCGGATACGCAGTATTTT
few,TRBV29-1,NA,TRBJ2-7,CSVGREGLEQYF,TGCAGCGTTGGGAGGGAAGGGCTCGAGCAGTACTTC
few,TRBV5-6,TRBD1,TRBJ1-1,CASSLRTGTSAEAFF,TGTGCCAGCAGCTTGAGGACAGGGACATCTGCTGAAGCTTTCTTT
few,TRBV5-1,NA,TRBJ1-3,CASSDGGAGNTIYF,TGCGCCAGCTCCGACGGAGGAGCTGGAAACACCATATATTTT
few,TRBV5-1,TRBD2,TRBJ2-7,CASSLEGPTGGYEQYF,TGCGCCAGCAGCTTGGAGGGGCCGACGGGAGGGTACGAGCAGTACTTC
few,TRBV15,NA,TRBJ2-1,CATSRDPRNNEQFF,TGTGCCACCAGCAGAGATCCCAGGAACAATGAGCAGTTCTTC
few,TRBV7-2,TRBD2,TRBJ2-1,CASSSRTSGSSYNEQFF,TGTGCCAGCAGCTCTAGGACTAGCGGGAGTTCTTACAATGAGCAGTTCTTC
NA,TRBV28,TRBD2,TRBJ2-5,CASRFIAGGLETQYF,TGTGCCAGCAGATTTATAGCGGGGGGCTTGGAGACCCAGTACTTC
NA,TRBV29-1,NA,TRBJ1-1,CSVEENMNTEAFF,TGCAGCGTTGAGGAGAACATGAACACTGAAGCTTTCTTT
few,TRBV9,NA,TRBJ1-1,CASSVDGQLNTEAFF,TGTGCCAGCAGCGTGGACGGACAGCTGAACACTGAAGCTTTCTTT
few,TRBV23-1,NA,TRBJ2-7,CASSHPSLVASDMYEQYF,TGCGCCAGCAGTCACCCCTCTTTGGTGGCTAGCGATATGTACGAGCAGTACTTC
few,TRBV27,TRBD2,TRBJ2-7,CASSLLASGSYEQYF,TGTGCCAGCAGTTTACTGGCTAGCGGATCCTACGAGCAGTACTTC
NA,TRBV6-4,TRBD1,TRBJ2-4,CASSVSTGALAKNIQYF,TGTGCCAGCAGTGTATCGACAGGGGCCCTGGCCAAAAACATTCAGTACTTC
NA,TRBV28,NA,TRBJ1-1,CASLIGTRNTEAFF,TGTGCCAGCTTGATCGGGACAAGGAACACTGAAGCTTTCTTT
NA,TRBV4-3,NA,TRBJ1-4,CASSPTGQLNEKLFF,TGCGCCAGCAGTCCAACGGGTCAGCTAAATGAAAAACTGTTTTTT
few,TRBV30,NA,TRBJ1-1,CACLTPRKQYMNTEAFF,TGTGCCTGCCTAACCCCGCGGAAACAATACATGAACACTGAAGCTTTCTTT
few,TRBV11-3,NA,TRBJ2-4,CASTMGSGNIQYF,TGTGCCAGCACCATGGGTAGCGGAAACATTCAGTACTTC
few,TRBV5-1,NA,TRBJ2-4,CASSQLGAKNIQYF,TGCGCCAGCAGCCAACTAGGAGCCAAAAACATTCAGTACTTC
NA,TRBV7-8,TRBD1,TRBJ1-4,CASSSPTGGIEKLFF,TGTGCCAGCAGCTCGCCAACAGGGGGCATCGAAAAACTGTTTTTT
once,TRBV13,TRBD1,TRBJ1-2,CASSYGQGANYGYTF,TGTGCCAGCAGCTACGGACAGGGGGCTAACTATGGCTACACCTTC
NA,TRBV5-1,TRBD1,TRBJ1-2,CASSQGQGRYGYTF,TGCGCCAGCAGCCAAGGACAGGGGAGGTATGGCTACACCTTC
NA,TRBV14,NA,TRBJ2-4,CASSHHSEAKNIQYF,TGTGCCAGCAGCCACCACTCCGAGGCCAAAAACATTCAGTACTTC
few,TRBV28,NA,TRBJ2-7,CASSPISGHEQYF,TGTGCCAGCAGTCCTATCAGTGGGCACGAGCAGTACTTC
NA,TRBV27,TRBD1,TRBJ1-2,CASSWTGGGGYTF,TGTGCCAGCAGCTGGACAGGGGGCGGAGGCTACACCTTC
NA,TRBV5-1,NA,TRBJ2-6,CASSLSSGANVLTF,TGCGCCAGCAGCTTGTCTTCTGGGGCCAACGTCCTGACTTTC
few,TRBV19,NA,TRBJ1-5,CASNPQGGQPQHF,TGTGCCAGTAATCCGCAGGGAGGTCAGCCCCAGCATTTT
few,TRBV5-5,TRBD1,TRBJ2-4,CASRRGTGGSKNIQYF,TGTGCCAGCAGGAGGGGGACAGGGGGTTCCAAAAACATTCAGTACTTC